This is a list of T cell receptor beta chains from one sample in a study of blood T cell repertoires in COVID-19. The assay was immunoSEQ multiplex PCR, and TCRdb's table has in-frame clones only and misses some. This table has under 200,000 clones, around 85% appearing once. Sample: peripheral blood. The receptors come from a woman older than 75 with acute or convalescent COVID-19. Both conserved end residues are part of each CDR3. The order of the fields is clone size, V gene, CDR3 length, J gene, D gene, CDR3 protein, CDR3 DNA. The D gene is left open where the match is weak. Size is stated for part of the rows, as once, few or many counts, or as a class when the clone is expanded.

size: NA
V: TRBV29-1
length: 13
J: TRBJ1-2
D: NA
CDR3: CSVSNPGNYGYTF
DNA: TGCAGCGTCTCAAACCCGGGGAACTATGGCTACACCTTC

size: NA
V: TRBV2
length: 15
J: TRBJ2-5
D: TRBD1
CDR3: CASSRAGGAARTQYF
DNA: TGTGCCAGCAGTAGAGCAGGGGGCGCAGCAAGGACCCAGTACTTC

size: NA
V: TRBV15
length: 16
J: TRBJ2-7
D: TRBD2
CDR3: CATSRVSAGSSYEQYF
DNA: TGTGCCACCAGCAGAGTTTCAGCGGGGTCATCCTACGAGCAGTACTTC

size: once
V: TRBV6-1
length: 16
J: TRBJ2-5
D: NA
CDR3: CASSEEMGRPQETQYF
DNA: TGTGCCAGCAGTGAAGAAATGGGGCGGCCCCAAGAGACCCAGTACTTC

size: NA
V: TRBV7-6
length: 15
J: TRBJ2-5
D: TRBD2
CDR3: CASSPSGGAGETQYF
DNA: TGTGCCAGCAGCCCCAGCGGGGGGGCCGGAGAGACCCAGTACTTC

size: NA
V: TRBV19
length: 16
J: TRBJ1-6
D: NA
CDR3: CASSTSWGAGNSPLHF
DNA: TGTGCCAGTAGTACCTCTTGGGGCGCGGGGAATTCACCCCTCCACTTT

size: NA
V: TRBV3-1/TRBV3-2
length: 12
J: TRBJ1-2
D: NA
CDR3: CASTNQASGYTF
DNA: TGTGCCAGCACCAACCAGGCATCTGGCTACACCTTC

size: NA
V: TRBV7-2
length: 14
J: TRBJ2-7
D: NA
CDR3: CASSLTPGPYEQYF
DNA: TGTGCCAGCAGCTTGACGCCAGGCCCCTACGAGCAGTACTTC

size: NA
V: TRBV4-3
length: 17
J: TRBJ1-2
D: TRBD1
CDR3: CASSQDPPGGGLYGYTF
DNA: TGCGCCAGCAGCCAAGATCCCCCAGGGGGCGGTTTGTATGGCTACACCTTC

size: NA
V: TRBV25-1
length: 15
J: TRBJ2-7
D: NA
CDR3: CASSPSGGARYEQYF
DNA: TGTGCCAGCAGCCCCAGTGGCGGGGCCCGCTACGAGCAGTACTTC

size: NA
V: TRBV5-4
length: 14
J: TRBJ1-5
D: NA
CDR3: CASSLWGPNQPQHF
DNA: TGTGCCAGCAGCCTGTGGGGCCCAAATCAGCCCCAGCATTTT

size: NA
V: TRBV9
length: 12
J: TRBJ1-2
D: NA
CDR3: CASSPPGYGYTF
DNA: TGTGCCAGCAGCCCTCCAGGATATGGCTACACCTTC

size: once
V: TRBV28
length: 16
J: TRBJ1-1
D: TRBD1
CDR3: CASSGPGGPLNTEAFF
DNA: TGTGCCAGCAGTGGTCCAGGGGGACCCCTGAACACTGAAGCTTTCTTT

size: NA
V: TRBV5-5
length: 15
J: TRBJ1-3
D: TRBD1
CDR3: CASSLATGAGNTIYF
DNA: TGTGCCAGCAGCTTGGCGACAGGGGCTGGAAACACCATATATTTT

size: NA
V: TRBV5-6
length: 12
J: TRBJ1-1
D: NA
CDR3: CASSLVGVLAFF
DNA: TGTGCCAGCAGCTTGGTAGGGGTCTTAGCTTTCTTT

size: NA
V: TRBV7-9
length: 14
J: TRBJ1-4
D: NA
CDR3: CASSLAGDGEKLFF
DNA: TGTGCCAGCAGCTTAGCGGGAGATGGGGAAAAACTGTTTTTT

size: NA
V: TRBV4-3
length: 16
J: TRBJ2-1
D: TRBD2
CDR3: CASSQGRGAAYNEQFF
DNA: TGCGCCAGCAGCCAAGGGCGGGGGGCAGCTTACAATGAGCAGTTCTTC

size: once
V: TRBV19
length: 18
J: TRBJ1-1
D: TRBD1
CDR3: CASSRRATGPSMNTEAFF
DNA: TGTGCCAGTTCCCGAAGGGCGACAGGGCCCTCTATGAACACTGAAGCTTTCTTT

size: NA
V: TRBV7-9
length: 13
J: TRBJ2-1
D: TRBD2
CDR3: CAATSGSWNEQFF
DNA: TGTGCCGCCACTAGCGGGAGTTGGAATGAGCAGTTCTTC

size: NA
V: TRBV5-4
length: 11
J: TRBJ2-7
D: NA
CDR3: CASSSLYEQYF
DNA: TGTGCCAGCAGCTCCCTCTACGAGCAGTACTTC

size: NA
V: TRBV5-1
length: 17
J: TRBJ2-2
D: TRBD2
CDR3: CARSAGGRASSTGELFF
DNA: TGCGCCCGCAGCGCGGGGGGGCGGGCCTCATCAACCGGGGAGCTGTTTTTT

size: NA
V: TRBV6-2/TRBV6-3
length: 16
J: TRBJ2-2
D: TRBD2
CDR3: CASSPGTSGTTGELFF
DNA: TGTGCCAGCAGTCCGGGGACTAGCGGGACCACCGGGGAGCTGTTTTTT

size: NA
V: TRBV5-1
length: 17
J: TRBJ2-3
D: TRBD2
CDR3: CASSRGLAGVGTDTQYF
DNA: TGCGCCAGCAGCAGGGGACTAGCGGGAGTGGGCACAGATACGCAGTATTTT

size: NA
V: TRBV9
length: 15
J: TRBJ2-5
D: TRBD2
CDR3: CASSTTSGRVETQYF
DNA: TGTGCCAGCAGCACTACTAGCGGGAGGGTGGAGACCCAGTACTTC

size: NA
V: TRBV3-1/TRBV3-2
length: 13
J: TRBJ2-6
D: NA
CDR3: CASSLAGANVLTF
DNA: TGTGCCAGCAGCTTAGCTGGGGCCAACGTCCTGACTTTC

size: NA
V: TRBV9
length: 15
J: TRBJ1-1
D: NA
CDR3: CASSGLTGSGTEAFF
DNA: TGTGCCAGCAGCGGATTGACAGGCTCGGGCACTGAAGCTTTCTTT

size: NA
V: TRBV18
length: 15
J: TRBJ2-1
D: TRBD2
CDR3: CASSPLAGGHNEQFF
DNA: TGTGCCAGCTCACCACTAGCGGGGGGGCACAATGAGCAGTTCTTC

size: NA
V: TRBV6-5
length: 15
J: TRBJ1-2
D: NA
CDR3: CASSRGTSGGYGYTF
DNA: TGTGCCAGCAGTCGCGGGACTTCGGGGGGCTATGGCTACACCTTC

size: NA
V: TRBV5-6
length: 14
J: TRBJ1-1
D: NA
CDR3: CASKLGHPNTEAFF
DNA: TGTGCCAGCAAGTTGGGACACCCGAACACTGAAGCTTTCTTT

size: NA
V: TRBV7-9
length: 12
J: TRBJ2-1
D: NA
CDR3: CASSLVANEQFF
DNA: TGTGCCAGCAGCTTAGTTGCGAATGAGCAGTTCTTC

size: NA
V: TRBV4-1
length: 17
J: TRBJ2-3
D: TRBD2
CDR3: CASSHASGRAVADTQYF
DNA: TGCGCCAGCAGCCACGCTAGCGGGAGGGCCGTCGCAGATACGCAGTATTTT

size: NA
V: TRBV7-8
length: 16
J: TRBJ2-7
D: TRBD2
CDR3: CASSSLTSGGGYEQYF
DNA: TGTGCCAGCAGCTCATTAACTAGCGGGGGGGGCTACGAGCAGTACTTC

size: NA
V: TRBV21-1
length: 18
J: TRBJ2-3
D: NA
CDR3: CASSKRWGGTGRTDTQYF
DNA: TGTGCCAGCAGCAAAAGATGGGGGGGGACAGGGCGGACAGATACGCAGTATTTT

size: NA
V: TRBV24-1
length: 14
J: TRBJ2-3
D: NA
CDR3: CATSVASGTDTQYF
DNA: TGTGCCACCAGTGTGGCTAGCGGCACAGATACGCAGTATTTT

size: NA
V: TRBV30
length: 14
J: TRBJ2-5
D: NA
CDR3: CAWSQGAGPETQYF
DNA: TGTGCCTGGAGTCAAGGGGCAGGGCCAGAGACCCAGTACTTC

size: NA
V: TRBV27
length: 16
J: TRBJ2-3
D: TRBD2
CDR3: CASSSDSGGSTDTQYF
DNA: TGTGCCAGCAGTTCCGATAGCGGGGGGAGTACAGATACGCAGTATTTT

size: NA
V: TRBV19
length: 13
J: TRBJ1-2
D: NA
CDR3: CASRLHREDGYTF
DNA: TGTGCCAGTAGGCTGCACAGGGAAGATGGCTACACCTTC

size: NA
V: TRBV11-2
length: 18
J: TRBJ1-6
D: TRBD1
CDR3: CASSLTRDRSSYNSPLHF
DNA: TGTGCCAGCAGCTTAACCCGGGACAGGAGCTCCTATAATTCACCCCTCCACTTT

size: NA
V: TRBV6-6
length: 15
J: TRBJ2-7
D: NA
CDR3: CASGGPFRSGYEQYF
DNA: TGTGCCAGCGGCGGACCGTTCAGAAGCGGGTACGAGCAGTACTTC

size: NA
V: TRBV5-8
length: 14
J: TRBJ2-1
D: NA
CDR3: CASSLRTNYNEQFF
DNA: TGTGCCAGCAGCTTGCGGACTAACTACAATGAGCAGTTCTTC

size: NA
V: TRBV18
length: 15
J: TRBJ2-1
D: TRBD1
CDR3: CASSPGTGSYNEQFF
DNA: TGTGCCAGCTCACCGGGGACAGGGTCCTACAATGAGCAGTTCTTC

size: NA
V: TRBV5-4
length: 13
J: TRBJ2-3
D: NA
CDR3: CASSPLIADTQYF
DNA: TGTGCCAGCAGCCCCCTGATCGCGGATACGCAGTATTTT

size: NA
V: TRBV6-1
length: 12
J: TRBJ2-7
D: NA
CDR3: CASSDPFREQYF
DNA: TGTGCCAGCAGTGACCCCTTTCGCGAGCAGTACTTC

size: NA
V: TRBV7-2
length: 14
J: TRBJ2-3
D: TRBD2
CDR3: CASSLVAGVDTQYF
DNA: TGTGCCAGCAGCTTAGTAGCGGGGGTGGATACGCAGTATTTT

size: NA
V: TRBV7-2
length: 16
J: TRBJ2-3
D: NA
CDR3: CASSLVVIEVTDTQYF
DNA: TGTGCCAGCAGCTTAGTGGTCATTGAGGTTACAGATACGCAGTATTTT

size: once
V: TRBV6-5
length: 13
J: TRBJ1-5
D: NA
CDR3: CASTRGVNQPQHF
DNA: TGTGCCAGCACTCGGGGGGTCAATCAGCCCCAGCATTTT